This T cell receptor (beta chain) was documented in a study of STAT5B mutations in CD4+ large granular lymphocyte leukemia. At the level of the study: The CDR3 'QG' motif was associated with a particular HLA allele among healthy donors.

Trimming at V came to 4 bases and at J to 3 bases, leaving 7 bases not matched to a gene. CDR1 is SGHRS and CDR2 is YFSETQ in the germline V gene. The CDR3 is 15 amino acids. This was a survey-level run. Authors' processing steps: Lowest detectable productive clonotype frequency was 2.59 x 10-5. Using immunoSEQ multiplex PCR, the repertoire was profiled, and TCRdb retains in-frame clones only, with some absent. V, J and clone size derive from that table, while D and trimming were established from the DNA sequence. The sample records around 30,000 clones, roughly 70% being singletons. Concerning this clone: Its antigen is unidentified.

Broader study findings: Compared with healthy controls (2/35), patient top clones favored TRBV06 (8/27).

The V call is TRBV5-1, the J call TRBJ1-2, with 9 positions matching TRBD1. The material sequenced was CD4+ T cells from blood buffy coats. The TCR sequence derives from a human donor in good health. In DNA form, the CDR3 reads TGCGCCAGCAGCCCCTACAGGGGGCTTGACTATGGCTACACCTTC. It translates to CASSPYRGLDYGYTF.